The 12 T cell receptor beta chains given below trace back to one sample, sequenced in a study of cytomegalovirus exposure and HLA in healthy donors. PCR involved 60 Vbeta and 13 Jbeta primers. TCRdb's table, derived via immunoSEQ multiplex PCR, lists solely in-frame clones and lacks some. The sample has 150,000 to 200,000 clones; around 80% are singletons. Sequenced input: PBMCs. Receptors originate from a woman aged 40 to 50 in good health and CMV-seronegative.

This chain joins TRBV6-5 and TRBJ2-3; the D gene is possibly TRBD2 (6 bases). Germline V gives CDR1 MNHEY, CDR2 SVGAGI. The CDR3 is 14 residues long. V lost 6 bases to trimming and J lost 1 base, with 11 bases between them. The CDR3 spells CASRISGGTDTQYF. The CDR3 DNA reads as TGTGCCAGCAGGATATCGGGGGGCACAGATACGCAGTATTTT.

This clone was seen a handful of times. The J gene is TRBJ2-7, the V gene TRBV27; D possibly corresponds to TRBD1 (5 bases). CDR3 length: 13 residues. Germline loops: CDR1 MNHEY, CDR2 SMNVEV (reference sequence). V gave up 3 bases and J gave up 7 bases, with 13 bases separating them. The CDR3 spells CASSLVSSGEQYF. The CDR3, as DNA: TGTGCCAGCAGTTTGGTATCTTCAGGGGAGCAGTACTTC.

This clone appeared a few times. This chain joins TRBV5-6 and TRBJ2-3, with D possibly being TRBD1 (5 bases). The CDR3 has 13 amino acids. CDR1 and CDR2 from the germline V gene are SGHDT and YYEEEE. V was clipped by 5 bases and J by 0 bases, with 7 bases between them. CDR3 bases: TGTGCCAGCAGACAGGTTAGCACAGATACGCAGTATTTT. It translates to CASRQVSTDTQYF.

The chain joins TRBV19 to TRBJ1-2; D is undetermined. Germline CDR1 is LNHDA and CDR2 is SQIVND (reference sequence). The CDR3 extends over 13 amino acids. The V gene lost 1 base and the J gene lost 2 bases, with 5 bases spanning the gap. CDR3 DNA sequence: TGTGCCAGTAGTATAGGTCTGAACTATGGCTACACCTTC. Its translation: CASSIGLNYGYTF. Drawing the rest from reference TRBV19 and TRBJ1-2, the complete variable domain is DGGITQSPKYLFRKEGQNVTLSCEQNLNHDAMYWYRQDPGQGLRLIYYSQIVNDFQKGDIAEGYSVSREKKESFPLTVTSAQKNPTAFYLCASSIGLNYGYTFGSGTRLTVV.

The chain joins TRBV11-2 to TRBJ1-1, with D unresolved. The CDR3 totals 14 residues. Germline values: CDR1 SGHAT, CDR2 FQNNGV. Trimming stripped 5 bases from V and 0 bases from J, with 10 bases between. CDR3 region: CASSPTGMNTEAFF. In nucleotides, the CDR3 is TGTGCCAGCAGCCCCACCGGTATGAACACTGAAGCTTTCTTT.

The chain combines TRBV28 with TRBJ2-7; TRBD2 aligns across 8 bases. Germline trimming cut 6 bases from V and 3 bases from J; bases unmatched to any gene: 19. CDR3 length: 18 amino acids. Germline V gene data show CDR1 as MDHEN and CDR2 as SYDVKM. The DNA for the CDR3 is TGTGCCAGCAGCCTGGACCCCCGACAGACTAGCGTGAACTACGAGCAGTACTTC. Translation gives CASSLDPRQTSVNYEQYF. Combining the CDR3 with reference TRBV28 and TRBJ2-7 gives the whole variable domain DVKVTQSSRYLVKRTGEKVFLECVQDMDHENMFWYRQDPGLGLRLIYFSYDVKMKEKGDIPEGYSVSREKKERFSLILESASTNQTSMYLCASSLDPRQTSVNYEQYFGPGTRLTVT.

The chain uses TRBV6-1 and TRBJ1-3, with a possible D match to TRBD1 (5 bases). This CDR3 has 15 amino acids. Trimming left V 5 bases short and J 0 bases short, with 11 bases between. Germline CDR1 is MNHNS and CDR2 is SASEGT. This CDR3 is CASSNDRASGNTIYF. The CDR3 nucleotides read TGTGCCAGCAGTAATGACAGAGCCTCTGGAAACACCATATATTTT.

A word on this clone: One end of the junction is discordant with germline, which a read error may explain. The gene calls are TRBV27 and TRBJ2-4, with 7 nucleotides matching TRBD1. CDR1 is MNHEY and CDR2 is SMNVEV in the germline V gene (reference sequence). The CDR3 has 12 amino acids. The CDR3 DNA reads TGTGCCAGCAGCGACAGGGTTAACAGTCAGTACTTC. This codes for CASSDRVNSQYF.

The J gene is TRBJ2-7, the V gene TRBV6-5, with D maybe TRBD1 (6 bases). V dropped 5 bases and J dropped 3 bases, with 14 bases sitting between them. Germline CDR1 MNHEY, CDR2 SVGAGI. The CDR3 covers 14 residues. CDR3 sequence (DNA): TGTGCCAGCAGTCCTCTGACAGGATACTACGAGCAGTACTTC. This translates into CASSPLTGYYEQYF.

The rearrangement joins TRBV6-5 to TRBJ1-4; D might be TRBD1 (6 bases). The CDR3 has 16 amino acids. Germline-derived CDR1 and CDR2 are MNHEY and SVGAGI. The ends were cut back, 4 bases at V and 8 bases at J, with 20 bases in the middle. The chain's CDR3 is CASSSHRVLNAEKLFF. The CDR3 region has the DNA TGTGCCAGCAGTTCCCACAGGGTCTTGAATGCGGAAAAACTGTTTTTT.

The chain carries TRBV7-9 and TRBJ1-2; no firm D call. There are 14 residues in the CDR3. V was cut by 5 bases and J by 0 bases, with 10 bases left in between. Germline CDR1 SEHNR, CDR2 FQNEAQ (reference sequence). DNA for the CDR3: TGTGCCAGCAGCCCTAATACCGCTAACTATGGCTACACCTTC. Protein sequence: CASSPNTANYGYTF.

For the CDR3, the DNA is TGTGCCAGCAGTGACCTCAGGACTAGCACAGATACGCAGTATTTT. Its protein product is CASSDLRTSTDTQYF. J is TRBJ2-3 and V is TRBV6-1; tentatively, D is TRBD2 (5 bases). Germline V gives CDR1 MNHNS, CDR2 SASEGT. V lost 3 bases to trimming and J lost 0 bases, with 10 bases between them. The CDR3 has 15 residues.